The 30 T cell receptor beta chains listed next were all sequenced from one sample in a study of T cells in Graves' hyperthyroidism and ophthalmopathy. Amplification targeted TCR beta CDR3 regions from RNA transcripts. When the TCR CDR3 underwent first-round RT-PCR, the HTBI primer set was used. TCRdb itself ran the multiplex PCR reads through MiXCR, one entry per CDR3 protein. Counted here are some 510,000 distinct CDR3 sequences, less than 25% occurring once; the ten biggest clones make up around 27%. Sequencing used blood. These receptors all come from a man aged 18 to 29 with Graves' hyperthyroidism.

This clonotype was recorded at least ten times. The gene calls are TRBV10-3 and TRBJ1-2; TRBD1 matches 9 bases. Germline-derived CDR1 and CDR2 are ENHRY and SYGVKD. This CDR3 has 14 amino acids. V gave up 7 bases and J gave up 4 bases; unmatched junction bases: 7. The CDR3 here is CAITRTGEAYGYTF. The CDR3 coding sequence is TGTGCCATCACTCGGACAGGGGAAGCCTATGGCTACACCTTC.

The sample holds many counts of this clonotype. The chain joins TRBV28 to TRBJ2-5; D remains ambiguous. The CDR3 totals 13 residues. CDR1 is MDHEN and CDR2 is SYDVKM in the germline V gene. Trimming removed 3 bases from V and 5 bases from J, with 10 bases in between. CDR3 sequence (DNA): TGTGCCAGCAGTTTGAGGAATGAGGAGACCCAGTACTTC. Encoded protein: CASSLRNEETQYF.

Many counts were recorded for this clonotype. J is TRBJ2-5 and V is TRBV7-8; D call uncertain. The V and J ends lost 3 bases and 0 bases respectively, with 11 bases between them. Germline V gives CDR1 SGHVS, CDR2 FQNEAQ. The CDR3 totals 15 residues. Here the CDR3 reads CASSLPEEYQETQYF. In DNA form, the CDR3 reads TGTGCCAGCAGCTTGCCGGAAGAATACCAAGAGACCCAGTACTTC.

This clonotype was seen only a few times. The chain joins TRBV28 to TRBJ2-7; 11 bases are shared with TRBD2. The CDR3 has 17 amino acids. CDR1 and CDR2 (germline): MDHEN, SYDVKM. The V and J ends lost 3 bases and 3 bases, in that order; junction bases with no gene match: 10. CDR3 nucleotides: TGTGCCAGCAGTTTCCCCTCGACTAGCGGGACGTTCTACGAGCAGTACTTC. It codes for CASSFPSTSGTFYEQYF.

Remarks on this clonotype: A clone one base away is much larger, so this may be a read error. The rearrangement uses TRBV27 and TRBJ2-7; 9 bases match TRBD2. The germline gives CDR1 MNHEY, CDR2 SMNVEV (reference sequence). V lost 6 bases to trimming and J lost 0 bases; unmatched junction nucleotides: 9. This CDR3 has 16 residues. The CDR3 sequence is CASSPSPSGVSYEQYF. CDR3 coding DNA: TGTGCCAGCAGCCCGTCCCCTAGCGGGGTCTCCTACGAGCAGTACTTC.

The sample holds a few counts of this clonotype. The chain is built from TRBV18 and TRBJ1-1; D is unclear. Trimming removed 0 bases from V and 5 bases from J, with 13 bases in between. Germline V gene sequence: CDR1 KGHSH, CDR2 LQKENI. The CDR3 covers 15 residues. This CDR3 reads CASSPPPGSGTEAFF. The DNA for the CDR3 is TGTGCCAGCTCACCACCGCCAGGTTCGGGGACTGAAGCTTTCTTT.

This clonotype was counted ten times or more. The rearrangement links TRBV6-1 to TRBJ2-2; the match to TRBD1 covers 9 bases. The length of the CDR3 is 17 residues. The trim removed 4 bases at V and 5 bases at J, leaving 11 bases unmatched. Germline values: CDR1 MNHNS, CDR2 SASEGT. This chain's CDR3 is CASSVTGQGRSTGELFF. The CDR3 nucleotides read TGTGCCAGCAGTGTAACTGGACAGGGGAGATCGACCGGGGAGCTGTTTTTT.

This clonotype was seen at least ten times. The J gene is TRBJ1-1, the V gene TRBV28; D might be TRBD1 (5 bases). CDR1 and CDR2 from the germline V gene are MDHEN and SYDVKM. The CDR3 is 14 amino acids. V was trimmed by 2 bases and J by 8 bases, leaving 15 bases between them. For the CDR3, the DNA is TGTGCCAGCAGTTTAGTCCAGGGCACTGAGGAAGCTTTCTTT. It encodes CASSLVQGTEEAFF.

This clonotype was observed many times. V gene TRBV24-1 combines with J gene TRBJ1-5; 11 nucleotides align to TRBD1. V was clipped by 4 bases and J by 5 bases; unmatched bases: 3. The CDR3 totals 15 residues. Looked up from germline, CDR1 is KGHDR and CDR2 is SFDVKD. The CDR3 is CATSDGQGAHQPQHF. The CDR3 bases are TGTGCCACCAGTGACGGACAGGGGGCCCATCAGCCCCAGCATTTT.

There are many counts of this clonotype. The CDR3 spells CASSLPTIQETQYF. The CDR3 coding sequence is TGCGCCAGCAGCTTGCCAACAATCCAAGAGACCCAGTACTTC. The chain is built from TRBV5-1 and TRBJ2-5; D remains unclear. The CDR3 is 14 amino acids. CDR1 and CDR2 (germline): SGHRS, YFSETQ. Trimming cost V 1 base and J 1 base, with 8 bases left between them.

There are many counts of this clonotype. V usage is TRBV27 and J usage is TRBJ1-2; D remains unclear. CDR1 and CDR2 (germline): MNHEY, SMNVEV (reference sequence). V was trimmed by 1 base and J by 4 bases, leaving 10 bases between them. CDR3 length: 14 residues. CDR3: CASSLLGPGYGYTF. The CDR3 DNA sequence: TGTGCCAGCAGTTTATTAGGACCAGGCTATGGCTACACCTTC.

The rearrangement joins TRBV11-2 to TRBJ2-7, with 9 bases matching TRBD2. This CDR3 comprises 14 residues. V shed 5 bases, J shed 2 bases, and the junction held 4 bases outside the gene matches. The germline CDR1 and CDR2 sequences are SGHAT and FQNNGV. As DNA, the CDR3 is TGTGCCAGCAGCATTCTAGCGGGGCCCTACGAGCAGTACTTC. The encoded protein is CASSILAGPYEQYF.

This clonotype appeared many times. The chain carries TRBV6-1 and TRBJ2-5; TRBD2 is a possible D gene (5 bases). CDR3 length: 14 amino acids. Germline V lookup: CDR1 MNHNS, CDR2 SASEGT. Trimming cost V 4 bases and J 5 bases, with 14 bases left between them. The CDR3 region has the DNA TGTGCCAGCAGTGTGAGGGCACAGAGCGAGACCCAGTACTTC. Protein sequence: CASSVRAQSETQYF.

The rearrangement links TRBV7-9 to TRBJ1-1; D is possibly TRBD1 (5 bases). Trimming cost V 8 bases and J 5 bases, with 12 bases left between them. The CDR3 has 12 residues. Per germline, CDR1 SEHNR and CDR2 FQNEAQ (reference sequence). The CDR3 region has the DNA TGTGCCAGCGCCGGGACGACTACTGAAGCTTTCTTT. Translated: CASAGTTTEAFF.

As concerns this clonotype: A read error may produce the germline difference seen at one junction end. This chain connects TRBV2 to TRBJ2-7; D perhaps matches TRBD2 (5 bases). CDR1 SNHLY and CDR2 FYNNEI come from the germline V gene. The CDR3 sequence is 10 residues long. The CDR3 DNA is TGTGTCAGCACGGCGGGCGAGCAGTACTTC. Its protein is CVSTAGEQYF.

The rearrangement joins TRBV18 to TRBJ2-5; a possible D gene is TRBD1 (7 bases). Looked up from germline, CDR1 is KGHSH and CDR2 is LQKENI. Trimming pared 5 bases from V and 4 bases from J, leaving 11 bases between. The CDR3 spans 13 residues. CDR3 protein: CASSAGQSETQYF. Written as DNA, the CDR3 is TGTGCCAGCTCAGCGGGACAGTCAGAGACCCAGTACTTC.

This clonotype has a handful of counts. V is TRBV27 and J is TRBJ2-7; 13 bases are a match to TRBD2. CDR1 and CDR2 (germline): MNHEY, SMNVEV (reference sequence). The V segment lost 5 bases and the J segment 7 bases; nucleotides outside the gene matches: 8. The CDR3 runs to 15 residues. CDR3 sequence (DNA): TGTGCCAGCAGTCCAACTAGCGGGGGGGCGAGTGAGCAGTACTTC. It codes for CASSPTSGGASEQYF.

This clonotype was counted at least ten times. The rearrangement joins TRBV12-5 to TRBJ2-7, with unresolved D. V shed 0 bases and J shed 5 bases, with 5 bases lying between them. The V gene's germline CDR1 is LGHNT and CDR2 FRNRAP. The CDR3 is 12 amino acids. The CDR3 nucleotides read TGTGCTAGTGGTTTGGTACCGGACGAGCAGTACTTC. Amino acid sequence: CASGLVPDEQYF.

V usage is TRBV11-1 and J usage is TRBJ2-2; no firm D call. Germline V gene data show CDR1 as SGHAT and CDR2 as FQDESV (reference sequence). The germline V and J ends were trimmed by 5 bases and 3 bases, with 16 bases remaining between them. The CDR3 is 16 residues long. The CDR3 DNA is TGTGCCAGCAGCCCATCTCTGGGCAGAGACACCGGGGAGCTGTTTTTT. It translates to CASSPSLGRDTGELFF.

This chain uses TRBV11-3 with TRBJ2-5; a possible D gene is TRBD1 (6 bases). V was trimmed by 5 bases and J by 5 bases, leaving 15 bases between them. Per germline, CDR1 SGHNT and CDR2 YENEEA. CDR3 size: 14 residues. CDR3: CASSRPGTTETQYF. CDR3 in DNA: TGTGCCAGCAGCCGTCCCGGGACAACGGAGACCCAGTACTTC.

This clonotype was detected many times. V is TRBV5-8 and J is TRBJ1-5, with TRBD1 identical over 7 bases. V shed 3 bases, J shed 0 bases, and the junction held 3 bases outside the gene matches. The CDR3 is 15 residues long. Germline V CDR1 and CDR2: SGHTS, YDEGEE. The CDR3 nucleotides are TGTGCCAGCAGCTACGGACAGGCTAGCAATCAGCCCCAGCATTTT. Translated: CASSYGQASNQPQHF. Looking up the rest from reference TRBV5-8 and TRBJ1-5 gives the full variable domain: EAGVTQSPTHLIKTRGQQATLRCSPISGHTSVYWYQQALGLGLQFLLWYDEGEERNRGNFPPRFSGRQFPNYSSELNVNALELEDSALYLCASSYGQASNQPQHFGDGTRLSIL.

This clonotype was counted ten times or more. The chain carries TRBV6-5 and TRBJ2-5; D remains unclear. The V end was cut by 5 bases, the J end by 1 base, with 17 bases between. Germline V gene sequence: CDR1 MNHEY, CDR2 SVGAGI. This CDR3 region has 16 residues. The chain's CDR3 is CASSTFGSGPQETQYF. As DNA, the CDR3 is TGTGCCAGCAGTACGTTCGGGTCAGGCCCCCAAGAGACCCAGTACTTC.

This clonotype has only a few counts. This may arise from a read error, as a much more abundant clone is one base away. Here the CDR3 reads CASSFRGRAEAFF. Written as DNA, the CDR3 is TGTGCCAGCAGTTTTCGGGGGAGAGCTGAAGCTTTCTTT. The chain carries TRBV28 and TRBJ1-1; a possible D gene is TRBD1 (5 bases). Trimming removed 3 bases at V and 6 bases at J, with 11 bases between. Germline CDR1 MDHEN, CDR2 SYDVKM. The CDR3 runs to 13 residues.

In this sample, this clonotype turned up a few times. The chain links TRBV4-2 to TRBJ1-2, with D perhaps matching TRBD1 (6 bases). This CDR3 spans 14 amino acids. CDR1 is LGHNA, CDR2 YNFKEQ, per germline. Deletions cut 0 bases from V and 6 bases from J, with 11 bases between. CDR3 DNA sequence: TGTGCCAGCAGCCAAGATGAAGCAGGGGATGGCTACACCTTC. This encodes CASSQDEAGDGYTF.

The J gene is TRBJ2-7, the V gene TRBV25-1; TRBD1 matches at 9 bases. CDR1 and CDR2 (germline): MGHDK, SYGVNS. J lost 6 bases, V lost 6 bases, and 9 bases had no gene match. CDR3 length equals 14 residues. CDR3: CASRGGQGIVEQYF. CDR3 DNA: TGTGCCAGCAGGGGGGGACAGGGAATTGTCGAGCAGTACTTC.

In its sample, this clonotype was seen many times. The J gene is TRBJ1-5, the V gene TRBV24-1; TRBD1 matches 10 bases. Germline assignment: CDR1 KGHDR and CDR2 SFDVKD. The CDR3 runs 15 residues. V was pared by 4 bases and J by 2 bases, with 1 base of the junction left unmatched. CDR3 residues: CATSEGTGGNQPQHF. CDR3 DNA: TGTGCCACCAGTGAAGGGACAGGGGGCAATCAGCCCCAGCATTTT.

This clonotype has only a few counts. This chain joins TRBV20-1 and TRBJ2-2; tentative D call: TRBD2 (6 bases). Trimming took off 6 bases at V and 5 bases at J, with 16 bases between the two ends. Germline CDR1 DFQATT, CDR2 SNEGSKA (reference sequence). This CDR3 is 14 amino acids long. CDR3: CSARRGRATGELFF. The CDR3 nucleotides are TGCAGTGCGCGGCGGGGCAGGGCGACCGGGGAGCTGTTTTTT.

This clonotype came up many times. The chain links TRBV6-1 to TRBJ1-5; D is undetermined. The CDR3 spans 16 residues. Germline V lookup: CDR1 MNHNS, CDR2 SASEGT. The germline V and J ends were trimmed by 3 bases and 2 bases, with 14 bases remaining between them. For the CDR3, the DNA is TGTGCCAGCAGTGACCCCCCACTGGGAGGCAATCAGCCCCAGCATTTT. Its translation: CASSDPPLGGNQPQHF.

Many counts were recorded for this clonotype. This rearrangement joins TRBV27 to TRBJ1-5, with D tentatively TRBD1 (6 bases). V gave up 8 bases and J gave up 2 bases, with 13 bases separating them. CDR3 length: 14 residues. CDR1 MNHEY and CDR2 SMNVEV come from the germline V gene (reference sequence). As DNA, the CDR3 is TGTGCCAGCCGCCGCCGACAGGGCAATCAGCCCCAGCATTTT. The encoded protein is CASRRRQGNQPQHF.

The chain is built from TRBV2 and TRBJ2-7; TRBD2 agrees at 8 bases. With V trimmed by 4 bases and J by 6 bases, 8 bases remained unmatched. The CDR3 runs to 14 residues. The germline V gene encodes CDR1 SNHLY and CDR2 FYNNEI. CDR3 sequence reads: CASSVVAGPSEQYF. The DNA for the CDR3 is TGTGCCAGCAGTGTGGTAGCGGGACCCTCCGAGCAGTACTTC.